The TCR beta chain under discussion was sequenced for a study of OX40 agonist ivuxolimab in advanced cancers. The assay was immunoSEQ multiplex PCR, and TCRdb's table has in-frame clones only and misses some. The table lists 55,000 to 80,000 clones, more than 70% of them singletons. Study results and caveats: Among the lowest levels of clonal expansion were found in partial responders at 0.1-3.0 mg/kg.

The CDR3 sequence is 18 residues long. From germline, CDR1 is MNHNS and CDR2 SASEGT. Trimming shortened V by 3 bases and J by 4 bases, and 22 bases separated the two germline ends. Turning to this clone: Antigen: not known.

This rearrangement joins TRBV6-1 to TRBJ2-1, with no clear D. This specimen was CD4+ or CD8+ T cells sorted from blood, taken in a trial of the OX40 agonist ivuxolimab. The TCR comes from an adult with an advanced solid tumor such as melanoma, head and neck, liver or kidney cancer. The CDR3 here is CASSDQSDSRLEYNEQFF. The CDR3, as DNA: TGTGCCAGCAGTGACCAGTCGGATAGCCGTTTAGAATACAATGAGCAGTTCTTC.